This is a list of T cell receptor beta chains from one sample in a study of T cell changes during pregnancy in multiple sclerosis. Produced via immunoSEQ multiplex PCR; TCRdb's table is partial and in-frame only. Among about 22,000 clones, roughly 89% were seen once, and the ten largest hold around 0.69%. The sample in question was CD4+ T cells from peripheral blood mononuclear cells, obtained in the third trimester of pregnancy. The receptors come from a female donor in good health, enrolled as a control in a pregnancy study. Both conserved end residues are part of each CDR3. Each record gives: V gene, J gene, CDR3 protein.

TRBV15	TRBJ2-6	CATSRGIGQSGANVLTF
TRBV4-1	TRBJ2-2	CASSRLKGLAAGELFF
TRBV27	TRBJ2-7	CASRTGTYEQYF
TRBV28	TRBJ1-4	CASSAWTGTNEKLFF
TRBV19	TRBJ1-1	CASTLMGGHGTEAFF
TRBV19	TRBJ2-1	CASSPSALGRNEQFF
TRBV28	TRBJ2-6	CASSSVGRGPGANVLTF
TRBV5-1	TRBJ2-3	CASSNGLAGTDTQYF
TRBV13	TRBJ1-2	CASSLRVREGGYTF
TRBV30	TRBJ2-5	CAWKGQLRTSGRAQETQYF
TRBV6-5	TRBJ2-3	CASRFYRTDTQYF
TRBV27	TRBJ1-2	CASSPSATGVGYTF
TRBV2	TRBJ1-2	CASSPAPGNYGYTF
TRBV6-6	TRBJ2-2	CAGARQGVAGELFF
TRBV2	TRBJ1-4	CASSKGALGEKLFF
TRBV7-3	TRBJ2-1	CASSSGTGGEQFF
TRBV27	TRBJ2-6	CASRGPYKSGRSGANVLTF
TRBV18	TRBJ1-2	CASSPPGDRGTYTF
TRBV7-2	TRBJ2-5	CASSFPGKETQYF
TRBV5-1	TRBJ1-6	CASSFGRSDYNSPLHF
TRBV7-2	TRBJ1-5	CASSLIGGNQPQHF
TRBV4-2	TRBJ1-2	CASSQGQGEDNYGYTF
TRBV5-1	TRBJ2-6	CASSLEPGANVLTF
TRBV19	TRBJ1-6	CASSPGRGQLNSPLHF
TRBV4-1	TRBJ2-2	CASSQVLAGRIGELFF
TRBV18	TRBJ1-3	CASSPTGGFSGNTIYF
TRBV19	TRBJ1-2	CASSIGTANYGYTF
TRBV18	TRBJ1-2	CASKGQGASIDGYTF
TRBV19	TRBJ1-6	CASSLQAGGTGDNSPLHF
TRBV28	TRBJ2-7	CASRFPGTGPSEQYF
TRBV5-4	TRBJ2-6	CASSLWRGISSGANVLTF
TRBV2	TRBJ2-7	CASSFGQGVSYEQYF
TRBV10-2	TRBJ1-5	CASSATNGQPQHF
TRBV7-3	TRBJ2-5	CASSERGGRETQYF
TRBV9	TRBJ2-6	CASQGANVLTF
TRBV30	TRBJ2-7	CAWSVGGTGVHEQYF
TRBV5-1	TRBJ1-1	CASSALLSGNTEAFF
TRBV25-1	TRBJ1-1	CASSEAGLNTEAFF
TRBV9	TRBJ1-2	CASHGFGGQGARGYTF
TRBV5-6	TRBJ2-7	CASSFVDRRTYEQYF
TRBV6-6	TRBJ2-3	CASRSTSGGIDTQYF
TRBV7-9	TRBJ1-4	CASSLSQVYGEKLFF
TRBV7-7	TRBJ2-7	CASSSGVRGEQYF
TRBV15	TRBJ2-7	CATSRAKTSGGRHEQYF
TRBV4-3	TRBJ1-6	CASSQEVAPYNSPLHF
TRBV9	TRBJ1-4	CASSVGRQGGYEKLFF
TRBV6-4	TRBJ2-2	CASRRDSLTGELFF
TRBV19	TRBJ1-3	CASKRTGGNFGNTIYF
TRBV2	TRBJ2-4	CASSYRGTARAKNIQYF
TRBV29-1	TRBJ1-5	CSVGTVDDQPQHF